This T cell receptor beta chain was profiled in a study of T-cell memory formation after mild COVID-19. The CDR3 loop spans 20 amino acids. V lost 5 bases to trimming and J lost 0 bases; unmatched junction nucleotides: 15. The V gene's germline CDR1 is MNHEY and CDR2 SVGEGT. This clonotype was counted ten times or more. TCRdb processed the 5' RACE reads anew with MiXCR; each CDR3 protein has one entry. Of 14,000 to 15,000 distinct CDR3 sequences listed, 20% to 25% are singletons. Sequenced input: PBMCs or a T cell subset sorted from them (not recorded which). The source of this sequence is a man between 18 and 35 years old who had mild COVID-19 (a few samples of this study predate the infection). Cell type and time point are not known. This chain joins TRBV6-2 or TRBV6-3 and TRBJ2-1; TRBD2 aligns across 11 bases. The CDR3 DNA reads TGTGCCAGCAGTCTCCCTAGCGGGGGGTTTTACCTAAGCTCCTACAATGAGCAGTTCTTC. This encodes CASSLPSGGFYLSSYNEQFF.